The clone carrying this T cell receptor beta chain has only a few counts. Its antigen is unidentified. The PCR was carried out with 60 Vbeta primers and 13 Jbeta primers. The table came from immunoSEQ multiplex PCR; TCRdb's copy has only in-frame clones and leaves some out. The data show over 65,000 clones, with approximately 80% seen just once and 2.5% to 4% held by the top ten. The data are from a study of cytomegalovirus exposure and HLA in healthy donors. Findings and caveats of the study: The authors confirmed in vitro that a few CMV-associated chains were specific for CMV antigens.

The germline V gene encodes CDR1 MGHRA and CDR2 YSYEKL. The V and J ends lost 8 bases and 0 bases respectively, with 14 bases between them. This CDR3 has 15 amino acids. The clonotype originates from a man aged 50 to 60 in good health and CMV-seronegative. The rearrangement joins TRBV4-1 to TRBJ1-5; no clear D. Sequenced material: PBMCs. CDR3 residues: CASQTAVYSNQPQHF. The CDR3 bases are TGCGCCAGCCAAACGGCGGTTTATAGCAATCAGCCCCAGCATTTT.